This is a list of T cell receptor beta chains from one sample in a study of beta chain features in type 1 diabetes. This table comes from immunoSEQ multiplex PCR, and its TCRdb copy is limited to in-frame clones, with some not included. The data contain hundreds of thousands of clones, roughly 15% of them singletons. The specimen sequenced was naive CD4+ T cells from blood. All receptors come from a young man with type 1 diabetes. Each CDR3 is given with its conserved first and last residue. D genes are given only for firm matches. Size values are once, few and many counts, or a class for expanded clones, and some rows have none.

d_call	v_call	j_call	clone_size	cdr3_nt	cdr3_aa
-	TRBV30	TRBJ2-7	-	TGTGCCTGGAGTGTAACTTTCCGGGAGCAGTACTTC	CAWSVTFREQYF
-	TRBV6-5	TRBJ2-3	-	TGTGCCAGCAGTTACGGTGGCGGGGATCACACAGATACGCAGTATTTT	CASSYGGGDHTDTQYF
-	TRBV4-1	TRBJ2-3	few	TGCGCCAGCAGCCAAGGAATACTAGGTAGTGCAGATACGCAGTATTTT	CASSQGILGSADTQYF
TRBD1	TRBV5-6	TRBJ1-2	-	TGTGCCAGCAGCTTGCGGACAGGGAGGAGTTATTATGGCTACACCTTC	CASSLRTGRSYYGYTF
TRBD1	TRBV7-8	TRBJ2-1	-	TGTGCCAGCAGCTTATTGGACAGGGATAAAAATGAGCAGTTCTTC	CASSLLDRDKNEQFF
-	TRBV4-3	TRBJ1-6	-	TGCGCCAGCAGCCACGGGTATAATTCACCCCTCCACTTT	CASSHGYNSPLHF
TRBD1	TRBV9	TRBJ2-1	few	TGTGCCAGCAGCGTTGGGACAGGGGGCGCGTATGTTGAGCAGTTCTTC	CASSVGTGGAYVEQFF
-	TRBV28	TRBJ2-7	few	TGTGCCAGCATGGAGGGCCCGCGGCGGCAGTACTTC	CASMEGPRRQYF
-	TRBV4-3	TRBJ1-2	few	TGCGCCAGCAGCCAAGTTTACCGGGACACCCCCTATGGCTACACCTTC	CASSQVYRDTPYGYTF
-	TRBV28	TRBJ1-2	-	TGTGCCAGCAGTCCCGGAGCAAGACAGAACTATGGCTACACCTTC	CASSPGARQNYGYTF
-	TRBV29-1	TRBJ1-2	-	TGCAGCGTTGTCCTTCGGGACGGGACACATAACTATGGCTACACCTTC	CSVVLRDGTHNYGYTF
-	TRBV5-6	TRBJ2-5	-	TGTGCCAGCAGCTTCGCAGGGGCGTTGGAAGAGACCCAGTACTTC	CASSFAGALEETQYF
TRBD1	TRBV5-6	TRBJ1-5	-	TGTGCCAGCAGCTTGGGAGGACAGGGGGCCAACAATCAGCCCCAGCATTTT	CASSLGGQGANNQPQHF
-	TRBV7-2	TRBJ2-5	-	TGTGCCAGCAGCTCACTCCCCCAAGAGACCCAGTACTTC	CASSSLPQETQYF
-	TRBV19	TRBJ1-5	-	TGTGCCAGTAGTATCGGGGTGGGCGGCAATCAGCCCCAGCATTTT	CASSIGVGGNQPQHF
-	TRBV30	TRBJ1-1	-	TGTGCCTGGAGTGGAGGGGAAACAGGGAAACGAGCTTTCTTT	CAWSGGETGKRAFF
-	TRBV9	TRBJ2-5	few	TGTGCCAGCAGCGTCACCCCGCGGGAACAAGAGACCCAGTACTTC	CASSVTPREQETQYF
-	TRBV11-2	TRBJ1-5	-	TGTGCCAGCAGCTTAGGCGATTATAGCAATCAGCCCCAGCATTTT	CASSLGDYSNQPQHF
TRBD1	TRBV30	TRBJ2-3	few	TGTGCCTGGAGGGGACAGGGGGCAGGTAGCACGCAGTATTTT	CAWRGQGAGSTQYF
TRBD1	TRBV30	TRBJ2-5	few	TGTGCCTGGAATCGACAGGGGGCGATAGGGGAGACCCAGTACTTC	CAWNRQGAIGETQYF
TRBD2	TRBV9	TRBJ2-2	-	TGTGCCAGCAGCGCCCGGGGGACTAGAGCCGGGGAGCTGTTTTTT	CASSARGTRAGELFF
-	TRBV7-8	TRBJ1-2	once	TGTGCCAGCAGCTTAGCGGGACAAGCGGCCCACTATGGCTACACCTTC	CASSLAGQAAHYGYTF
TRBD2	TRBV7-9	TRBJ2-1	-	TGTGCCAGCAGCTTAGCTAGCGGGGCACGAAATGAGCAGTTCTTC	CASSLASGARNEQFF
TRBD1	TRBV30	TRBJ2-2	-	TGTGCCTGGAGTTCGAGGCACCGGACAGGGGCCACCGGGGAGCTGTTTTTT	CAWSSRHRTGATGELFF
-	TRBV2	TRBJ1-2	-	TGTGCGGGGGCTGGTAATGGCTACACCTTC	CAGAGNGYTF
-	TRBV7-8	TRBJ1-3	-	TGTGCCAGCAGCGAGGGTTCGTCTGGAAACACCATATATTTT	CASSEGSSGNTIYF
-	TRBV7-9	TRBJ2-1	few	TGTGCCAGCAGCTTACTTCCCGGAGACAATGAGCAGTTCTTC	CASSLLPGDNEQFF
TRBD2	TRBV9	TRBJ2-3	-	TGTGCCAGCAGCGTAGCTAGCGGGGGGGCAGATACGCAGTATTTT	CASSVASGGADTQYF
-	TRBV18	TRBJ1-2	few	TGTGCCAGCTCACCATTTAAGGTCCTAGATGGCTACACCTTC	CASSPFKVLDGYTF
-	TRBV2	TRBJ2-2	few	TGTGCCAGCAGTGAACACGGGGGGAACACCGGGGAGCTGTTTTTT	CASSEHGGNTGELFF
-	TRBV21-1	TRBJ2-3	-	TGTGCCAGCAACCGCGGCAAATTACTAGCGGGAGGGAGAGATACGCAGTATTTT	CASNRGKLLAGGRDTQYF
-	TRBV10-2	TRBJ1-2	few	TGCGCCAGCAGGGGCAGCCCCTATGGCTACACCTTC	CASRGSPYGYTF
TRBD1	TRBV6-5	TRBJ2-7	few	TGTGCCAGCAGTTACCGAGGGGGACAGTACTACGAGCAGTACTTC	CASSYRGGQYYEQYF
-	TRBV4-1	TRBJ2-3	few	TGCGCCAGCAGCCAAGATTCTAGGGGAGATACGCAGTATTTT	CASSQDSRGDTQYF
TRBD1	TRBV18	TRBJ1-1	few	TGTGCCAGCTCACCGACGACAGGGGGCCGGACTGAAGCTTTCTTT	CASSPTTGGRTEAFF
-	TRBV5-1	TRBJ2-7	few	TGCGCCAGCAGCTTCGGCAGGGACTACGAGCAGTACTTC	CASSFGRDYEQYF
-	TRBV7-2	TRBJ1-6	few	TGTGCCAGCAGCCCCGACAGGTTGGATTCACCCCTCCACTTT	CASSPDRLDSPLHF
TRBD1	TRBV30	TRBJ1-2	-	TGTGCCTGGAGGAGGACAGGTACCTATGGCTACACCTTC	CAWRRTGTYGYTF
-	TRBV18	TRBJ2-7	few	TGTGCCAGCTCACCATCCGGGAGTCGAATACCCTACGAGCAGTACTTC	CASSPSGSRIPYEQYF
-	TRBV5-1	TRBJ1-1	few	TGCGCCAGCTCCCTTTTGGCAGGGAACACTGAAGCTTTCTTT	CASSLLAGNTEAFF
-	TRBV28	TRBJ2-7	few	TGTGCCAGCAGTTTACGCCGTAGCGAGCAGTACTTC	CASSLRRSEQYF
-	TRBV29-1	TRBJ1-1	few	TGCAGCGTCGGGGGTTTAATGAACACTGAAGCTTTCTTT	CSVGGLMNTEAFF
-	TRBV15	TRBJ2-3	few	TGTGCCACCAGCAGAGCGGGAACGGCAGATACGCAGTATTTT	CATSRAGTADTQYF
-	TRBV5-6	TRBJ1-1	few	TGTGCCAGCAGCCTTTGGAGGGAGGAAGCTTTCTTT	CASSLWREEAFF
-	TRBV29-1	TRBJ2-5	-	TGCAGCGTTGACAGGGGACAAGAGACCCAGTACTTC	CSVDRGQETQYF
-	TRBV6-5	TRBJ2-7	few	TGTGCCAGCAGGGCAAGGACAAGCTACGAGCAGTACTTC	CASRARTSYEQYF
TRBD1	TRBV28	TRBJ2-6	-	TGTGCCAGCAGTTTGCCAGGGGGTACCGGGGCCAACGTCCTGACTTTC	CASSLPGGTGANVLTF
-	TRBV6-1	TRBJ1-1	-	TGTGCCAGCAGTGTAACCGGGAGAGTGAACACTGAAGCTTTCTTT	CASSVTGRVNTEAFF
-	TRBV19	TRBJ2-7	few	TGTGCCAGTACCCCCCCGGACTCATACGAGCAGTACTTC	CASTPPDSYEQYF
-	TRBV9	TRBJ2-5	-	TGTGCCAGCAGCGTAGGGGGCCTCATGGAGACCCAGTACTTC	CASSVGGLMETQYF